The 24 T cell receptor beta chains below were found in one sample sequenced in a study of cytomegalovirus exposure and HLA in healthy donors. In the PCR, 60 Vbeta and 13 Jbeta primers were used. Here immunoSEQ multiplex PCR was the method, and the copy in TCRdb shows in-frame clones only, minus some. Among roughly 110,000 clones listed, 70% to 80% were seen once. Sequencing was performed on PBMCs. The receptors come from a woman between 40 and 50 years old in good health and CMV-seropositive.

The rearrangement joins TRBV18 to TRBJ2-1; 7 bases align to TRBD2. With V trimmed by 4 bases and J by 5 bases, 8 bases remained unmatched. The CDR3 extends over 15 amino acids. The germline gives CDR1 KGHSH, CDR2 LQKENI. The CDR3 DNA follows: TGTGCCAGCTCACTAGCTAGCGGTGGGAACAATGAGCAGTTCTTC. Its translation: CASSLASGGNNEQFF.

This rearrangement joins TRBV5-4 to TRBJ1-6, with TRBD1 identical over 7 bases. CDR1 is SGHNT, CDR2 YYREEE, per germline (reference sequence). V lost 4 bases and J lost 4; bases outside the gene matches: 8. There are 16 residues in the CDR3. CDR3 nucleotide sequence: TGTGCCAGCAGCGGGGACCGGGACAGATATAATTCACCCCTCCACTTT. Protein: CASSGDRDRYNSPLHF.

The chain employs TRBV6-5 and TRBJ1-5; 11 bases map to TRBD1. Germline CDR1 reads MNHEY; CDR2 reads SVGAGI. The CDR3 consists of 15 residues. With 6 bases clipped from V and 7 bases from J, the junction kept 8 bases outside the gene matches. The CDR3 DNA follows: TGTGCCAGCAGCCCGGACAGGGGGCAAAGGCAGCCCCAGCATTTT. Its protein is CASSPDRGQRQPQHF.

The chain is built from TRBV10-2 and TRBJ2-5; tentatively, D is TRBD2 (5 bases). The CDR3 length is 15 residues. Germline V lookup: CDR1 WSHSY, CDR2 SAAADI. V shed 8 bases and J shed 0 bases, with 16 bases lying between them. The DNA for the CDR3 is TGCGCCAGCGCCCTTGAGGGATACCACCAAGAGACCCAGTACTTC. The encoded protein is CASALEGYHQETQYF.

The sample holds one count of this clone. The chain uses TRBV5-1 and TRBJ2-7; 7 bases align to TRBD1. Germline assignment: CDR1 SGHRS and CDR2 YFSETQ. The junction had 8 bases not matched to a gene; V was cut back by 3 bases and J by 5 bases. The CDR3 has 14 amino acids. The CDR3, as DNA: TGCGCCAGCAGCTCCCTGACAGGGAACGACGAGCAGTACTTC. This gives the protein CASSSLTGNDEQYF.

The J gene is TRBJ1-2, the V gene TRBV5-4; D uncertain. Germline V gene sequence: CDR1 SGHNT, CDR2 YYREEE (reference sequence). V was cut by 0 bases and J by 2 bases, with 8 bases left in between. This CDR3 is 14 amino acids long. The CDR3 here is CASSLVSPNYGYTF. The CDR3 DNA reads as TGTGCCAGCAGCTTGGTCAGTCCCAACTATGGCTACACCTTC. Supplemented by reference TRBV5-4 and TRBJ1-2, the full variable domain reads ETGVTQSPTHLIKTRGQQVTLRCSSQSGHNTVSWYQQALGQGPQFIFQYYREEENGRGNFPPRFSGLQFPNYSSELNVNALELDDSALYLCASSLVSPNYGYTFGSGTRLTVV.

This clone has a single count. The chain couples TRBV30 to TRBJ1-2; D is unclear. Trimming cost V 2 bases and J 6 bases, with 7 bases left between them. The CDR3 consists of 11 residues. Germline assignment: CDR1 GTSNPN and CDR2 SVGIG (reference sequence). The chain's CDR3 is CAWSPLDGYTF. CDR3 DNA sequence: TGTGCCTGGAGTCCCCTCGATGGCTACACCTTC.

The V and J genes are TRBV6-6 and TRBJ1-1; no clear D. This CDR3 has 16 residues. V shed 5 bases and J shed 0 bases, with 16 bases lying between them. Germline-derived CDR1 and CDR2 are MNHNY and SVGAGI (reference sequence). CDR3 nucleotide sequence: TGTGCCAGCAGTCCCCGGGGAGGATCTATGAACACTGAAGCTTTCTTT. This translates into CASSPRGGSMNTEAFF.

The chain is built from TRBV6-4 and TRBJ1-5, with a weak D call TRBD1 (6 bases). V was pared by 3 bases and J by 3 bases, with 9 bases between. Germline loops: CDR1 MRHNA, CDR2 SNTAGT. The CDR3 length is 14 residues. CDR3 sequence: CASSEQGSNQPQHF. CDR3 sequence (DNA): TGTGCCAGCAGTGAACAGGGATCCAATCAGCCCCAGCATTTT.

This clone has just one count. The J gene is TRBJ1-2, the V gene TRBV5-1; no clear D gene. This CDR3 is built from 14 residues. Germline V CDR1 and CDR2: SGHRS, YFSETQ. Trimming left V 1 base short and J 2 bases short, with 9 bases between. As DNA, the CDR3 is TGCGCCAGCAGCTTGAGGGAGACCAACTATGGCTACACCTTC. The encoded protein is CASSLRETNYGYTF.

The chain uses TRBV6-1 and TRBJ2-1; D possibly corresponds to TRBD1 (6 bases). This CDR3 spans 15 amino acids. CDR1 is MNHNS and CDR2 is SASEGT in the germline V gene. V shed 6 bases and J shed 2 bases, with 14 bases lying between them. The CDR3 coding sequence is TGTGCCAGCAGCTTAGAACAGGGTCCCTACAATGAGCAGTTCTTC. Translation gives CASSLEQGPYNEQFF.

The chain couples TRBV7-2 to TRBJ1-2; D remains unclear. This CDR3 has 14 residues. The V gene lost 1 base and the J gene lost 4 bases, with 10 bases spanning the gap. Germline loops: CDR1 SGHTA, CDR2 FQGNSA. This chain's CDR3 is CASSLDPGPYGYTF. The CDR3 nucleotides are TGTGCCAGCAGCTTAGATCCGGGTCCCTATGGCTACACCTTC.

The chain carries TRBV15 and TRBJ1-5; possible D gene TRBD1, 6 bases. Germline CDR1 is LNHNV and CDR2 is YYDKDF (reference sequence). V lost 3 bases and J 11 bases, leaving 14 bases between the germline ends. The CDR3 has 13 amino acids. CDR3 region: CATSRDSVRTQHF. The CDR3 DNA is TGTGCCACCAGCAGGGACAGTGTCAGGACCCAGCATTTT. Using reference TRBV15 and TRBJ1-5 for the parts outside the CDR3, the full variable domain is DAMVIQNPRYQVTQFGKPVTLSCSQTLNHNVMYWYQQKSSQAPKLLFHYYDKDFNNEADTPDNFQSRRPNTSFCFLDIRSPGLGDTAMYLCATSRDSVRTQHFGDGTRLSIL.

In this sample, this clone turned up a few times. The V and J genes are TRBV10-1 and TRBJ2-3; possibly TRBD2 for D (5 bases). V lost 6 bases and J 4 bases, leaving 11 bases between the germline ends. There are 13 residues in the CDR3. In germline, CDR1 is WNHNN, CDR2 SYGVQD (reference sequence). The CDR3: CASRSRGSDTQYF. CDR3 nucleotide sequence: TGCGCCAGCAGATCGAGAGGGTCAGATACGCAGTATTTT.

In this sample, this clone turned up once. The rearrangement uses TRBV11-2 and TRBJ2-1; TRBD1 matches at 7 bases. With 0 bases clipped from V and 8 bases from J, the junction kept 10 bases outside the gene matches. The germline gives CDR1 SGHAT, CDR2 FQNNGV. The CDR3 consists of 16 residues. The CDR3, as DNA: TGTGCCAGCAGCTTAGATCGAGGGGGCGTTGAGGATGAGCAGTTCTTC. Protein sequence: CASSLDRGGVEDEQFF.

The chain uses TRBV6-1 and TRBJ1-5; D perhaps matches TRBD1 (5 bases). V lost 0 bases and J lost 7, with 13 bases in between. The V gene's germline CDR1 is MNHNS and CDR2 SASEGT. The CDR3 length is 15 residues. This CDR3 is CASSEAATEEQPQHF. CDR3 bases: TGTGCCAGCAGTGAAGCGGCGACAGAGGAACAGCCCCAGCATTTT.

The rearrangement links TRBV10-3 to TRBJ2-3; 8 positions agree with TRBD1. V was pared by 5 bases and J by 6 bases, with 10 bases of the junction left unmatched. The germline V gene encodes CDR1 ENHRY and CDR2 SYGVKD. The CDR3 has 15 residues. CDR3 sequence: CAISLSGGDWDTQYF. The DNA for the CDR3 is TGTGCCATCAGTCTGTCAGGGGGCGATTGGGATACGCAGTATTTT.

For the CDR3, the DNA is TGTGCCAGCAGCTTCTATTTTTTGAGTGGCTACACCTTC. Protein product: CASSFYFLSGYTF. The J gene is TRBJ1-2, the V gene TRBV5-5; no reliable D call. Germline-derived CDR1 and CDR2 are SGHKS and YYEKEE (reference sequence). V was cut by 2 bases and J by 7 bases, with 12 bases left in between. This CDR3 contains 13 residues.

This chain joins TRBV6-1 and TRBJ1-5; 8 bases match TRBD1. From germline, CDR1 is MNHNS and CDR2 SASEGT. The CDR3 runs to 15 residues. Losses at the gene ends were 4 bases for V and 2 bases for J; bases not matched to a gene: 4. DNA for the CDR3: TGTGCCAGCAGTGCGCCCAGGGGGCGCAATCAGCCCCAGCATTTT. Translating it yields CASSAPRGRNQPQHF.

V is TRBV29-1 and J is TRBJ2-3; 16 positions match TRBD2. Trimming cost V 7 bases and J 9 bases; bases outside gene matches: 4. Per germline, CDR1 SQVTM and CDR2 ANQGSEA. CDR3 length equals 13 residues. This CDR3 reads CSAMGLAGGTQYF. CDR3 coding DNA: TGCAGCGCAATGGGACTAGCGGGGGGGACGCAGTATTTT.

This clone turned up a few times. V is TRBV10-3 and J is TRBJ2-1; 9 positions agree with TRBD1. Germline V CDR1 and CDR2: ENHRY, SYGVKD. The junction had 5 bases not matched to a gene; V was cut back by 10 bases and J by 4 bases. CDR3 length: 13 amino acids. Here the CDR3 DNA reads TGTGCCACAGGACAGGGGCAATACAATGAGCAGTTCTTC. Its protein is CATGQGQYNEQFF.

The rearrangement links TRBV4-2 to TRBJ1-1, with 8 bases aligning to TRBD1. The CDR3 loop spans 15 amino acids. With 3 bases clipped from V and 11 bases from J, the junction kept 14 bases outside the gene matches. Germline loops: CDR1 LGHNA, CDR2 YNFKEQ. The CDR3 DNA follows: TGTGCCAGCAGCCAGGAAGGGACAGGACCCCTTTGGGCTTTCTTT. This sequence encodes CASSQEGTGPLWAFF.

The V and J genes are TRBV27 and TRBJ1-5; D ambiguous. CDR1 is MNHEY and CDR2 is SMNVEV in the germline V gene (reference sequence). This CDR3 region has 16 residues. Between the trimmed V and J ends, which lost 4 bases and 3 bases, there was a span of 16 bases. The CDR3 loop reads CASSSHMTWNNQPQHF. As DNA, the CDR3 is TGTGCCAGCAGTTCACATATGACATGGAACAATCAGCCCCAGCATTTT.

The V gene is TRBV5-4, the J gene TRBJ2-5; 9 bases match TRBD1. V lost 4 bases, J lost 5 bases, and 6 bases stayed unmatched. There are 14 residues in the CDR3. Per germline, CDR1 SGHNT and CDR2 YYREEE (reference sequence). This CDR3 is CASSQQGADETQYF. CDR3 in DNA: TGTGCCAGCAGCCAACAGGGGGCGGATGAGACCCAGTACTTC.